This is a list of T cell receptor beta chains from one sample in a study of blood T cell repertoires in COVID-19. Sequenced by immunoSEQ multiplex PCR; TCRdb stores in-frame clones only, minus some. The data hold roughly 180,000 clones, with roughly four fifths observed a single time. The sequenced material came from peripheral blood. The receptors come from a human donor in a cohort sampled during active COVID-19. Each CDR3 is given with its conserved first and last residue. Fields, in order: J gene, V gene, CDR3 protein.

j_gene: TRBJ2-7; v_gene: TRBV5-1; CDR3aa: CASSLAGTGTYEQYF
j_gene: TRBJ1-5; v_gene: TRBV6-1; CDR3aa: CASSGGTGGYYSNQPQHF
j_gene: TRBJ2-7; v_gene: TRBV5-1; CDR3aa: CASSLQQGYEQYF
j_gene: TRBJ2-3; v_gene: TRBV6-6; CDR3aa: CATNGVDSGYTDTQYF
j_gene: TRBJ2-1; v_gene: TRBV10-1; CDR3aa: CASSESTGGRYNEQFF
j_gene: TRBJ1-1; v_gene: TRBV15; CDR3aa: CATSRDLPSSGQGARTEAFF
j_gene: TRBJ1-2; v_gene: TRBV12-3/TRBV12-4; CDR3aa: CASSRSVNYGYTF
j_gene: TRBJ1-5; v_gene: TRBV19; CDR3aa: CASSYGRGANQPQHF
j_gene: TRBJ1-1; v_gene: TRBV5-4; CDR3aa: CASSWSAGKSEAFF
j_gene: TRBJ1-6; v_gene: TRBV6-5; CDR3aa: CASSYDGRAYNSPLHF
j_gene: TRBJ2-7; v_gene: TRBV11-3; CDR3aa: CASSLSCSGAGGTYEQYF
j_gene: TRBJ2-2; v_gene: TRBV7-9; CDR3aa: CASSARTGDRTGELFF
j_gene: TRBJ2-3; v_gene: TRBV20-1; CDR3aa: CSASLDRATDTQYF
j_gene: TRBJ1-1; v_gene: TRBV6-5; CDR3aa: CASRSISGWSEAFF
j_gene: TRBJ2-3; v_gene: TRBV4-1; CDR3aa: CASSHLSSGVAQDTQYF
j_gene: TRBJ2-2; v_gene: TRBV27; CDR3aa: CASTPARGRAGELFF
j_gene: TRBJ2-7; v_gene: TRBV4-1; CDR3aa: CASSPRGGQGVSEQYF
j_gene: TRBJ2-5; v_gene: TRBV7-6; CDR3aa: CASSPERETQYF
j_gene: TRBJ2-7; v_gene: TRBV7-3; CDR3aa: CASSLTRVEQYF
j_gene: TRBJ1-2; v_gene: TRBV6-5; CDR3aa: CASSLRGGPYGYTF
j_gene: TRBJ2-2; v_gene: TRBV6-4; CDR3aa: CASSDSEHGELFF
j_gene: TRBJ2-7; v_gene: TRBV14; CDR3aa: CASSPGQGAYEQYF
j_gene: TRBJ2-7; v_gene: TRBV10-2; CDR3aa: CASNTGYEQYF
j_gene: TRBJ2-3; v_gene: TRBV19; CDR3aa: CASTGGPGGHPSTDTQYF
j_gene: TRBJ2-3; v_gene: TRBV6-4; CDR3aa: CASSPGLAGGVLYF
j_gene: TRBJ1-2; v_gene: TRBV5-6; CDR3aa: CASSLGTIKGGYTF
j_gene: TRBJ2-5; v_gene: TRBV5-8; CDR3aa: CASSSRTGEETQYF
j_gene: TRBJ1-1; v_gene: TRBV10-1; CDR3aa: CASSSGTGNMNTEAFF
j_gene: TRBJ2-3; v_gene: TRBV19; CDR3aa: CASSSLADTQYF
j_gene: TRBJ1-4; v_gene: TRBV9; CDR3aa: CASSVGRGGDEKLFF
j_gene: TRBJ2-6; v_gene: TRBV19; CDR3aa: CASSRLLTGGSGANVLTF
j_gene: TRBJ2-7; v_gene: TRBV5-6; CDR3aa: CASSPARIAITTYEQYF
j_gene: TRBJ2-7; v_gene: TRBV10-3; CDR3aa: CAISAGQNYEQYF
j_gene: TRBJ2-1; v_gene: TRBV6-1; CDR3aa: CASSGDRGPIYNEQFF
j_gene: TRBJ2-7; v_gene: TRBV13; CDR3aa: CASSRGTGSFFEQYF
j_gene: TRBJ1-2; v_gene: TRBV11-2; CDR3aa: CASSSTGTGGHGYTF
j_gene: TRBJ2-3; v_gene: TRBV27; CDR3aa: CASSLLGGGDTQYF
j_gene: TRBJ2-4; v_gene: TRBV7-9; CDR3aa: CASSSRGGADIQYF
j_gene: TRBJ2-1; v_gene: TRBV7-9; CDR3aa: CASSFQDTEQFF
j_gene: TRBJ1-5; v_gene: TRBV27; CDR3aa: CASSPTRGGVNQPQHF
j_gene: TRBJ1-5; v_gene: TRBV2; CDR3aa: CASSERGRQPQHF
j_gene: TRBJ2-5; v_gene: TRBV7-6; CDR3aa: CASSPAREETQYF
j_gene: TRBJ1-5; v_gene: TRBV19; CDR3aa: CASRPIQDYSNQPQHF
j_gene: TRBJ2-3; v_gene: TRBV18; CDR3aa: CASSPRGTSTDTQYF
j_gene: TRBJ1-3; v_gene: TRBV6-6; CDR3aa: CASRRGGSGNTIYF
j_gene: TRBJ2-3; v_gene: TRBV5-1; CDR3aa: CASSRGLDHTDTQYF
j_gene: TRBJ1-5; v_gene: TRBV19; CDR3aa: CASRFMGGGNQPQHF
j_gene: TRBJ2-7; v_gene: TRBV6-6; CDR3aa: CASSRDRVYEQYF
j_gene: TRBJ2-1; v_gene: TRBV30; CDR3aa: CAWGFSGGPNEQFF
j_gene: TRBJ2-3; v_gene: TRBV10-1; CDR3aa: CASSESVVGGGADTQYF
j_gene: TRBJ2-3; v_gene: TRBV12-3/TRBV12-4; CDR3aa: CASSSGGAMQYF